This TCR beta chain derives from a study of CD8 T cells in ankylosing spondylitis. Quantitative molecular-barcoded 5'-RACE generated the TCR beta libraries. TCRdb reanalysed the 5' RACE reads using MiXCR and keeps one entry per CDR3 protein. The sample consists of nearly 350,000 distinct CDR3 sequences, roughly 14% of them appearing once. As regards this clonotype: Antigen: not known.

Study conclusions and caveats: Significantly higher representation of disease-linked clones was reported for matched ankylosing spondylitis synovial fluid. Within ankylosing spondylitis blood, a TCR beta motif made up of eight or nine highly homologous variants appeared to be characteristic.

The sequence derives from a male donor with ankylosing spondylitis or in good health (not recorded which). Sequencing used blood, either unsorted or a sorted T cell fraction (not recorded which).

The CDR3 sequence is CASSYPSSRNEQFF. The CDR3 coding sequence is TGTGCCAGCAGTTACCCCAGTTCAAGGAATGAGCAGTTCTTC. V is TRBV6-5 and J is TRBJ2-1; the D is unclear. V was pared by 2 bases and J by 7 bases, with 12 bases between. The germline V gene has CDR1 MNHEY and CDR2 SVGAGI. The CDR3 contains 14 residues.